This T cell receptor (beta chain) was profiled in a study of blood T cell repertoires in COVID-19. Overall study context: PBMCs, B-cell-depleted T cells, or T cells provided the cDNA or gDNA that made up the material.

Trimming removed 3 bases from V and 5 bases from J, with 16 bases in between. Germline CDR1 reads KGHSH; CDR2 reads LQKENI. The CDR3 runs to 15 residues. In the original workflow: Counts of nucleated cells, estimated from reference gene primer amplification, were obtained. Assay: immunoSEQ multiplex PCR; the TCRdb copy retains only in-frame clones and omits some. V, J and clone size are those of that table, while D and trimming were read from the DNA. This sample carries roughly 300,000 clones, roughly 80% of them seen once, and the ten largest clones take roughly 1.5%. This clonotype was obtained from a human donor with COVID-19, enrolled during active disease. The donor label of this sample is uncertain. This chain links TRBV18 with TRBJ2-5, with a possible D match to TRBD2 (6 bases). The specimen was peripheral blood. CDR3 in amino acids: CASSPSTGVEETQYF. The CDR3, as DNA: TGTGCCAGCTCACCCTCTACGGGGGTTGAGGAGACCCAGTACTTC.